Listed below are T cell receptor beta chains from one sample, sequenced in a study of T cells in Graves' hyperthyroidism and ophthalmopathy. Each CDR3 protein gets one entry after TCRdb re-called the multiplex PCR reads with MiXCR. The sample includes some 600,000 distinct CDR3 sequences, about 15% seen only once; the top ten take 5.8%. Sequencing was performed on blood. These receptors were taken from a woman aged 30 to 39 with Graves' hyperthyroidism that later progressed to Graves' ophthalmopathy. Each CDR3 is given with its conserved first and last residue. The D gene is left open where the match is weak. Part of the rows lack a size; the others show once, few, many or a class for expanded clones.

d_call	v_call	clone_size	j_call	cdr3_nt	cdr3_aa
TRBD2	TRBV15	.	TRBJ2-3	TGTGCCACCAGCAGAGGACTAGCGGGGTCCGCAGATACGCAGTATTTT	CATSRGLAGSADTQYF
.	TRBV29-1	.	TRBJ2-7	TGCAGCGTTGACCGGGACTACGAGCAGTACTTC	CSVDRDYEQYF
.	TRBV3-1	many	TRBJ2-7	TGTGCCAGCAGCCAAGAAGTCCGTCTAGGCCACCGCTACGAGCAGTACTTC	CASSQEVRLGHRYEQYF
TRBD1	TRBV20-1	many	TRBJ2-5	TGCAGTGCTAGGGCAACCGGGACAGGGGGTTCAGGAGAGACCCAGTACTTC	CSARATGTGGSGETQYF
TRBD1	TRBV24-1	many	TRBJ2-1	TGTGCCACCAGTGATTTCCTCTCGGGACAGGGGGGATACAATGAGCAGTTCTTC	CATSDFLSGQGGYNEQFF
.	TRBV3-1	many	TRBJ2-1	TGTGCCAGCAGCCCCAGGAGCTACAATGAGCAGTTCTTC	CASSPRSYNEQFF
.	TRBV12-3/TRBV12-4	many	TRBJ2-1	TGTGCCAGCAGTTTGAAAGCGGGTCCATACAATGAGCAGTTCTTC	CASSLKAGPYNEQFF
TRBD1	TRBV6-1	many	TRBJ2-2	TGTGCCAGCAGTTGGGACAGGGACACCGGGGAGCTGTTTTTT	CASSWDRDTGELFF
TRBD2	TRBV7-3	.	TRBJ2-2	TGTGCCAGCAGCTTACTTCCTAGCGGGACGAACACCGGGGAGCTGTTTTTT	CASSLLPSGTNTGELFF
.	TRBV6-2/TRBV6-3	many	TRBJ2-3	TGTGCCAGCAGTTCCTTCGGCCGGAGCACAGATACGCAGTATTTT	CASSSFGRSTDTQYF
.	TRBV7-8	few	TRBJ1-6	TGTGCCAGCAGCTTCCCCTCCACACAAGATTCACCCCTCCACTTT	CASSFPSTQDSPLHF
.	TRBV20-1	many	TRBJ1-1	TGCAGTGCTAGAGAGGGGGCTGAAGCTTTCTTT	CSAREGAEAFF
.	TRBV20-1	.	TRBJ1-5	TGCAGTGCTATTGGGGATAGCAATCAGCCCCAGCATTTT	CSAIGDSNQPQHF
.	TRBV2	.	TRBJ1-5	TGTGCCAGCAGGGGGACGGCCCCTCACCCCCAGCATTTT	CASRGTAPHPQHF
TRBD1	TRBV12-3/TRBV12-4	many	TRBJ1-5	TGTGCCAGCAGTTTACATTCAGGGGGCTCAAGTCAGCCCCAGCATTTT	CASSLHSGGSSQPQHF
.	TRBV20-1	few	TRBJ1-4	TGCAGTGCTAGGGGCCCGGCGCCAGGGGTTGAAAAACTGTTTTTT	CSARGPAPGVEKLFF
TRBD2	TRBV5-1	.	TRBJ2-2	TGCGCCAGCAGCCTCCGGTTGGGACTAGCGGGAGTAACCGGGGAGCTGTTTTTT	CASSLRLGLAGVTGELFF
.	TRBV28	.	TRBJ1-1	TGTGCCAGCAGTTTATTACGGGACAACACTGAAGCTTTCTTT	CASSLLRDNTEAFF
.	TRBV4-1	.	TRBJ1-5	TGCGCCAGCAGCCAAGTATCCAGGGATCAGCCCCAGCATTTT	CASSQVSRDQPQHF
TRBD2	TRBV9	few	TRBJ2-4	TGTGCCAGCAGCGGGGGACTAGCGGGAGAAGTCGGAAACATTCAGTACTTC	CASSGGLAGEVGNIQYF
TRBD1	TRBV19	many	TRBJ1-5	TGTGCCAGTAGTCCAAGACAGGGAATCAATCAGCCCCAGCATTTT	CASSPRQGINQPQHF
TRBD2	TRBV4-2	.	TRBJ2-7	TGTGCCAGCAGCGACGGACTAGCGGAAAACTCCTACGAGCAGTACTTC	CASSDGLAENSYEQYF